This T cell receptor beta chain was recorded in a study of shared clonotypes between healthy human individuals. Study information: The people who gave samples were two women and a few men aged 18 to 49. There were three CD4 naive, three CD4 memory, two CD8 naive and one CD8 memory plates per donor. General study results and limits: The represented genetic and exposure-history diversity was limited by the small number of donors. It was the non-shared clonotypes that had lower generation probabilities than clonotypes shared by all four donors.

Positive CCR7 selection of CD45RO-negative cells yielded the naive CD8 cells, and terminally differentiated effector memory CD45RA+ cells were excluded. On this clone: The target antigen is unknown.

The CDR3 spans 19 residues. Germline V gene sequence: CDR1 SQVTM, CDR2 ANQGSEA. V shed 0 bases and J shed 4 bases, with 24 bases lying between them. Using immunoSEQ multiplex PCR, the repertoire was profiled, and TCRdb retains in-frame clones only, with some absent. The data show 1.5 million to 2.5 million clones, with approximately 95% seen just once and approximately 1% held by the top ten. The chain employs TRBV29-1 and TRBJ2-2; no clear D gene. Sequencing was done on a sample of naive CD8+ T cells sorted from blood. The sequence came from a man between 18 and 29 years old in good health. The CDR3 is CSVEDLRADLPIGTGELFF. The CDR3 nucleotides read TGCAGCGTTGAAGATCTTCGGGCTGACTTACCGATAGGCACCGGGGAGCTGTTTTTT.